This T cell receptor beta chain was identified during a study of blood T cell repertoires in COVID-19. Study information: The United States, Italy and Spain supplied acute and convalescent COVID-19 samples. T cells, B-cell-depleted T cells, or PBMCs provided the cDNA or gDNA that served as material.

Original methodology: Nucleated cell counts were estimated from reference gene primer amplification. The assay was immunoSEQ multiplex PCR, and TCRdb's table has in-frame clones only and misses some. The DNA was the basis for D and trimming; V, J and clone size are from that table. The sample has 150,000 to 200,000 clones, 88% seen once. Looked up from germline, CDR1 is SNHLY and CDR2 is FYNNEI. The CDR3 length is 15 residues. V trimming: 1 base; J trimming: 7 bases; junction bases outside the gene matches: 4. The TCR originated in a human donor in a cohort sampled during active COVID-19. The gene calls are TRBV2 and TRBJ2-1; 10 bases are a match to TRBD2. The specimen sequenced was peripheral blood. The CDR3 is CASSEGLAGVNEQFF. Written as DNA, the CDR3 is TGTGCCAGCAGTGAAGGGCTAGCGGGAGTAAATGAGCAGTTCTTC.